This T cell receptor (beta chain) was observed in a study of blood T cell repertoires in COVID-19. Study-level background: The United States, Italy and Spain provided the acute and convalescent COVID-19 samples. T cells, B-cell-depleted T cells, or PBMCs supplied cDNA or gDNA.

J was trimmed by 4 bases and V by 3 bases; bases with no gene match: 10. Germline V CDR1 and CDR2: SGDLS, YYNGEE. There are 16 residues in the CDR3. As processed by the authors: Amplification of reference gene primers provided the estimated nucleated cell counts. Clones were read by immunoSEQ multiplex PCR, and TCRdb kept only the in-frame ones, dropping some. Clone size and V and J calls were adopted from that table, with D and trimming inferred from the DNA. The sample has under 200,000 clones, roughly 86% seen once. This chain links TRBV9 with TRBJ1-3; 7 nucleotides line up with TRBD1. The TCR sequence derives from a woman of 80 years or more in a cohort sampled during active or convalescent COVID-19. The sequenced sample consisted of peripheral blood. The CDR3: CASSDTGVIFGNTIYF. The CDR3 DNA reads as TGTGCCAGCAGCGATACAGGGGTTATCTTCGGAAACACCATATATTTT. The variable domain in full, with the rest retrieved from reference TRBV9 and TRBJ1-3, is DSGVTQTPKHLITATGQRVTLRCSPRSGDLSVYWYQQSLDQGLQFLIQYYNGEERAKGNILERFSAQQFPDLHSELNLSSLELGDSALYFCASSDTGVIFGNTIYFGEGSWLTVV.